One sample yielded the 28 T cell receptor beta chains listed below, sequenced in a study of blood T cell repertoires in COVID-19. Assay: immunoSEQ multiplex PCR; the TCRdb copy retains only in-frame clones and omits some. The sample lists approximately 290,000 clones, around 87% occurring once. The source material was PBMCs or T cells enriched from blood (not recorded which). The receptors derive from a woman under 30 with acute COVID-19.

The rearrangement links TRBV27 to TRBJ2-3; the D is unclear. Germline CDR1 and CDR2: MNHEY and SMNVEV (reference sequence). CDR3 length: 11 amino acids. Trimming took off 6 bases at V and 6 bases at J, with 7 bases between the two ends. This CDR3 reads CASSPGDTQYF. CDR3 coding DNA: TGTGCCAGCAGCCCCGGGGATACGCAGTATTTT.

This chain connects TRBV7-2 to TRBJ2-3; 7 positions agree with TRBD2. The CDR3 spans 17 residues. In germline, CDR1 is SGHTA, CDR2 FQGNSA. V was clipped by 5 bases and J by 0 bases; unmatched bases: 11. The chain's CDR3 is CASSLEPGRSSTDTQYF. In DNA form, the CDR3 reads TGTGCCAGCAGCCTGGAACCCGGGAGGAGCAGCACAGATACGCAGTATTTT. Full variable domain (remainder filled in from reference TRBV7-2 and TRBJ2-3): GAGVSQSPSNKVTEKGKDVELRCDPISGHTALYWYRQSLGQGLEFLIYFQGNSAPDKSGLPSDRFSAERTGGSVSTLTIQRTQQEDSAVYLCASSLEPGRSSTDTQYFGPGTRLTVL.

This sequence joins TRBV28 and TRBJ1-1; maybe TRBD1 (6 bases). The V end was cut by 7 bases, the J end by 0 bases, with 12 bases between. CDR1 is MDHEN and CDR2 is SYDVKM in the germline V gene. The CDR3 has 14 amino acids. The CDR3, as DNA: TGTGCCAGCAATCGCGGGGGCCTGAACACTGAAGCTTTCTTT. It codes for CASNRGGLNTEAFF.

The chain couples TRBV6-5 to TRBJ1-4, with D uncertain. CDR1 is MNHEY and CDR2 is SVGAGI in the germline V gene. The CDR3 runs to 14 residues. Trimming cost V 8 bases and J 3 bases, with 13 bases left between them. CDR3 sequence (DNA): TGTGCCAGCTGTCCTATAGGAGCTAATGAAAAACTGTTTTTT. This encodes CASCPIGANEKLFF.

For the CDR3, the DNA is TGTGCCAGCAGCCACCGGACTAGCGGGAGTCCGGGCACCGGGGAGCTGTTTTTT. Translating it yields CASSHRTSGSPGTGELFF. The chain recombines TRBV28 with TRBJ2-2, with TRBD2 identical over 13 bases. The CDR3 extends over 18 amino acids. The junction had 11 bases not matched to a gene; V was cut back by 6 bases and J by 4 bases. Per germline, CDR1 MDHEN and CDR2 SYDVKM.

In DNA form, the CDR3 reads TGTGCCAGCAGTGTATCAGGACACTTGAGCTCCTACGAGCAGTACTTC. Protein sequence: CASSVSGHLSSYEQYF. The rearrangement joins TRBV28 to TRBJ2-7; D is possibly TRBD1 (5 bases). Between the trimmed V and J ends, which lost 5 bases and 0 bases, there was a span of 17 bases. CDR1 and CDR2 from the germline V gene are MDHEN and SYDVKM. The CDR3 length is 16 residues.

This chain connects TRBV7-3 to TRBJ2-7; TRBD2 is a possible D gene (6 bases). This CDR3 contains 15 residues. Trimming left V 3 bases short and J 5 bases short, with 17 bases between. Looked up from germline, CDR1 is SGHTA and CDR2 is FQGTGA. In DNA form, the CDR3 reads TGTGCCAGCAGCTTGGGTGCGGGAAGGCCCGACGAGCAGTACTTC. Translation: CASSLGAGRPDEQYF.

The chain carries TRBV25-1 and TRBJ2-1; D unresolved. From germline, CDR1 is MGHDK and CDR2 SYGVNS. The CDR3 totals 10 residues. With 5 bases removed from V and 8 bases from J, the gap between germline ends came to 4 bases. CDR3 in amino acids: CASSLYEQFF. The CDR3 bases are TGTGCCAGCAGTTTATATGAGCAGTTCTTC.

The chain has TRBV3-1 (or the pseudogene TRBV3-2) and TRBJ1-3, with D perhaps TRBD1 (5 bases). Per the germline V gene, CDR1 is LGHDT and CDR2 is YNNKEL (reference sequence). CDR3 length equals 16 residues. Trimming took off 9 bases at V and 0 bases at J, with 18 bases between the two ends. In nucleotides, the CDR3 is TGTGCCAGTCCTCGGGAGGGGCTTAGCTCTGGAAACACCATATATTTT. This encodes CASPREGLSSGNTIYF.

V usage is TRBV15 and J usage is TRBJ1-1, with 7 positions matching TRBD1. The CDR3 sequence is 17 residues long. V lost 5 bases, J lost 1 base, and 13 bases stayed unmatched. CDR1 LNHNV and CDR2 YYDKDF come from the germline V gene (reference sequence). The CDR3 region has the DNA TGTGCCACCAGCTTGCCGGGACAGAAAGCTAAGAACACTGAAGCTTTCTTT. Protein sequence: CATSLPGQKAKNTEAFF.

The chain couples TRBV6-1 to TRBJ2-1; 10 bases map to TRBD1. The CDR3 is 17 residues long. V dropped 2 bases and J dropped 5; count of bases not matched to a gene: 9. Germline V gene data show CDR1 as MNHNS and CDR2 as SASEGT. The chain's CDR3 is CASSEFFTGTGDNEQFF. CDR3 coding DNA: TGTGCCAGCAGTGAATTCTTTACCGGGACAGGGGACAATGAGCAGTTCTTC.

The V gene is TRBV7-9, the J gene TRBJ1-4; TRBD1 might be the D (5 bases). The germline V gene has CDR1 SEHNR and CDR2 FQNEAQ (reference sequence). The V gene lost 6 bases and the J gene lost 5 bases, with 13 bases spanning the gap. The CDR3 runs 14 residues. CDR3 amino acids: CASSWGDPNEKLFF. The CDR3 bases are TGTGCCAGCAGTTGGGGGGACCCGAATGAAAAACTGTTTTTT.

The chain uses TRBV9 and TRBJ1-1; 8 bases are shared with TRBD1. Per germline, CDR1 SGDLS and CDR2 YYNGEE. J was trimmed by 10 bases and V by 0 bases; bases with no gene match: 8. CDR3 length equals 14 residues. The CDR3 DNA reads TGTGCCAGCAGCGTAGTACCCGAGACAGGGGCAGCTTTCTTT. Protein: CASSVVPETGAAFF.

This clone was found once. The chain links TRBV5-4 to TRBJ2-7, with TRBD2 as a possible D gene (6 bases). Trimming shortened V by 3 bases and J by 7 bases, and 17 bases separated the two germline ends. The CDR3 consists of 14 residues. Germline CDR1 is SGHNT and CDR2 is YYREEE (reference sequence). The DNA for the CDR3 is TGTGCCAGCAGCTCCGGAGGGCGTAGTTTGGAGCAGTACTTC. Translation: CASSSGGRSLEQYF.

This clone was seen just once. This chain links TRBV18 with TRBJ1-2, with D perhaps matching TRBD1 (6 bases). Germline CDR1 KGHSH, CDR2 LQKENI. V was clipped by 8 bases and J by 5 bases, with 18 bases between them. The CDR3 consists of 14 residues. The chain's CDR3 is CASAYGTKGYGYTF. CDR3 coding DNA: TGTGCCAGCGCATACGGGACAAAGGGGTATGGCTACACCTTC.

The chain carries TRBV6-4 and TRBJ1-5; D is perhaps TRBD1 (6 bases). Trimming shortened V by 4 bases and J by 7 bases, and 11 bases separated the two germline ends. Germline V gene lookup returns CDR1 MRHNA and CDR2 SNTAGT. The CDR3 extends over 13 amino acids. Here the CDR3 reads CASSGGRGQPQHF. CDR3 in DNA: TGTGCCAGCAGTGGGGGGCGAGGGCAGCCCCAGCATTTT.

The gene calls are TRBV7-9 and TRBJ1-6; the match to TRBD1 covers 8 bases. This CDR3 spans 17 amino acids. The V gene's germline CDR1 is SEHNR and CDR2 FQNEAQ (reference sequence). Trimming removed 3 bases from V and 14 bases from J; junction bases left unmatched: 18. This CDR3 reads CASSFQAGGPVLSALHF. In DNA form, the CDR3 reads TGTGCCAGCAGCTTTCAAGCAGGGGGCCCCGTGTTATCGGCCCTCCACTTT.

The genes are TRBV14 and TRBJ1-4, with TRBD1 matching over 7 bases. With 4 bases clipped from V and 8 bases from J, the junction kept 4 bases outside the gene matches. The CDR3 runs 13 residues. In germline, CDR1 is SGHDN, CDR2 FVKESK. In nucleotides, the CDR3 is TGTGCCAGCAGCCCGACAGGGAACGAAAAACTGTTTTTT. Translating gives CASSPTGNEKLFF.

In this sample, this clone turned up once. The chain carries TRBV6-6 and TRBJ1-1, with D tentatively TRBD1 (5 bases). Germline CDR1 reads MNHNY; CDR2 reads SVGAGI (reference sequence). Trimming removed 2 bases from V and 1 base from J, with 8 bases in between. The CDR3 is 14 amino acids. CDR3 in amino acids: CASSYAGPNTEAFF. CDR3 coding DNA: TGTGCCAGCAGTTACGCGGGACCGAACACTGAAGCTTTCTTT.

The rearrangement joins TRBV11-2 to TRBJ2-1; D not resolved. The germline V and J ends were trimmed by 2 bases and 7 bases, with 15 bases remaining between them. CDR1 is SGHAT and CDR2 is FQNNGV in the germline V gene. The CDR3 has 15 residues. The CDR3 DNA reads TGTGCCAGCAGCTTATTTGCCCAGACTTTAAATGAGCAGTTCTTC. As protein: CASSLFAQTLNEQFF. The variable domain in full, with the rest retrieved from reference TRBV11-2 and TRBJ2-1, is EAGVAQSPRYKIIEKRQSVAFWCNPISGHATLYWYQQILGQGPKLLIQFQNNGVVDDSQLPKDRFSAERLKGVDSTLKIQPAKLEDSAVYLCASSLFAQTLNEQFFGPGTRLTVL.

V is TRBV7-9 and J is TRBJ1-4, with no clear D. Germline V gene lookup returns CDR1 SEHNR and CDR2 FQNEAQ (reference sequence). The CDR3 contains 15 residues. With 0 bases removed from V and 3 bases from J, the gap between germline ends came to 8 bases. Here the CDR3 DNA reads TGTGCCAGCAGCTTAGCGGGAGGAGCTAATGAAAAACTGTTTTTT. Protein sequence: CASSLAGGANEKLFF.

The DNA for the CDR3 is TGTGCCAGCAGCCGAGGGGAGGATCAGCCCCAGCATTTT. The encoded protein is CASSRGEDQPQHF. This sequence joins TRBV14 and TRBJ1-5; TRBD1 might be the D (5 bases). Germline V gene sequence: CDR1 SGHDN, CDR2 FVKESK. V was trimmed by 4 bases and J by 5 bases, leaving 9 bases between them. The CDR3 consists of 13 residues.

The V gene is TRBV12-2, the J gene TRBJ2-1; TRBD2, as called in the table, went unchecked against the DNA. TRBV12-2 is a documented pseudogene. This CDR3 spans 20 amino acids. The CDR3 DNA reads TGTGCAAGTCGCTTAGGCCCGGTGACTAGCGGTCCAGCGCAGGGCAATGAGCAGTTCTTC. Translated: CASRLGPVTSGPAQGNEQFF.

This chain connects TRBV21-1 to TRBJ2-6; the D segment call TRBD2 is taken from the table without a DNA check. TRBV21-1 is assigned pseudogene status. The CDR3 has 17 amino acids. The CDR3 nucleotides are TGTGCCAGCAGCAAAGTGAGGGCCTGGTCGGGGGCCAACGTCCTGACTTTC. The encoded protein is CASSKVRAWSGANVLTF.

The chain couples TRBV5-1 to TRBJ2-3; weak D call: TRBD2 (6 bases). The ends were cut back, 0 bases at V and 8 bases at J, with 7 bases in the middle. This CDR3 comprises 12 residues. Per germline, CDR1 SGHRS and CDR2 YFSETQ. CDR3 amino acids: CASSLERVTQYF. CDR3 nucleotides: TGCGCCAGCAGCTTGGAGCGGGTTACGCAGTATTTT.

This chain links TRBV21-1 with TRBJ2-1; the table gives TRBD2 as D, unverified against the DNA. TRBV21-1 is assigned pseudogene status. This CDR3 is built from 19 residues. The CDR3 bases are TGTGCCAGCAGCAAACGGAGCAATGGGACTAGCGATCCCTACAATGAGCAGTTCTTC. It translates to CASSKRSNGTSDPYNEQFF.

J is TRBJ2-7 and V is TRBV15; weak D call: TRBD1 (6 bases). V was shortened by 5 bases and J by 5 bases, with 13 bases between the two germline ends. There are 13 residues in the CDR3. Looked up from germline, CDR1 is LNHNV and CDR2 is YYDKDF (reference sequence). The CDR3 DNA follows: TGTGCCACCAGCCCCGAAAACAGGGACGAGCAGTACTTC. Its protein is CATSPENRDEQYF.

The chain links TRBV29-1 to TRBJ1-1; D ambiguous. Trimming left V 5 bases short and J 3 bases short, with 10 bases between. The CDR3 is made up of 12 amino acids. Germline-derived CDR1 and CDR2 are SQVTM and ANQGSEA. CDR3 DNA: TGCAGCGTTCCGCAGCAGGACACTGAAGCTTTCTTT. Translation gives CSVPQQDTEAFF.